This TCR beta chain appears in the sequencing data of a study of blood T cell repertoires in COVID-19. Study-wide background: The samples span acute and convalescent COVID-19 from the United States, Italy and Spain. PBMCs, B-cell-depleted T cells, or T cells provided the cDNA or gDNA that made up the material.

Original data processing: Nucleated cell number was recorded as an estimate derived from reference gene primer amplification. Libraries were prepared by immunoSEQ multiplex PCR; TCRdb keeps only in-frame clonotypes and omits some of them. V and J calls and clone size are those listed in that table; D and trimming were worked out from the DNA. Here the sample spans around 130,000 clones, 84% being singletons. In its sample, this clone was seen once. The CDR3 covers 16 residues. J gave up 3 bases and V 4 bases, and 6 bases lay outside the gene matches. In germline, CDR1 is SGDLS, CDR2 YYNGEE. This receptor was obtained from a man in his sixties with acute or convalescent COVID-19. The specimen sequenced was peripheral blood. The J gene is TRBJ2-7, the V gene TRBV9; 14 nucleotides align to TRBD2. CDR3 sequence (DNA): TGTGCCAGCAGCAGAGAGGGACTAGCGGGGGTCTACGAGCAGTACTTC. This sequence encodes CASSREGLAGVYEQYF.